These 7 T cell receptor beta chains share one sample of origin, sequenced in a study of blood T cell repertoires in COVID-19. Libraries were prepared by immunoSEQ multiplex PCR; TCRdb keeps only in-frame clonotypes and omits some of them. The sample carries some 430,000 clones, 80% to 95% recorded once. Sequenced material: PBMCs or T cells enriched from blood (not recorded which). Source of these receptors: a man aged 18 to 30 who had recovered from COVID-19.

The chain couples TRBV6-5 to TRBJ2-1; no reliable D call. The CDR3 consists of 13 residues. V shed 7 bases and J shed 4 bases, with 11 bases lying between them. Germline V gene data show CDR1 as MNHEY and CDR2 as SVGAGI. CDR3 region: CASNTKTYNEQFF. CDR3 nucleotides: TGTGCCAGCAACACAAAAACGTACAATGAGCAGTTCTTC.

The chain has TRBV30 and TRBJ1-4; 10 bases match TRBD1. This CDR3 comprises 15 residues. J lost 8 bases, V lost 4 bases, and 10 bases had no gene match. The V gene's germline CDR1 is GTSNPN and CDR2 SVGIG (reference sequence). The CDR3 DNA reads as TGTGCCTGGACCGAGGCAGGGACAGGGGTAGAAAAACTGTTTTTT. Protein: CAWTEAGTGVEKLFF.

This chain links TRBV29-1 with TRBJ1-1; no reliable D call. Per germline, CDR1 SQVTM and CDR2 ANQGSEA. The CDR3 is made up of 12 amino acids. Trimming cost V 6 bases and J 4 bases, with 12 bases left between them. CDR3: CSVRVVTTEAFF. CDR3 sequence (DNA): TGCAGCGTCCGGGTGGTGACCACTGAAGCTTTCTTT.

The chain has TRBV19 and TRBJ1-5; possible D gene TRBD1, 5 bases. The CDR3 is made up of 13 amino acids. Germline lookup yields CDR1 LNHDA and CDR2 SQIVND (reference sequence). V lost 7 bases, J lost 2 bases, and 9 bases lay in between. CDR3 protein: CASKFRGNQPQHF. The CDR3 coding sequence is TGTGCCAGTAAGTTCAGGGGCAATCAGCCCCAGCATTTT.

The rearrangement links TRBV9 to TRBJ1-3, with a possible D match to TRBD1 (5 bases). The CDR3 length is 14 residues. Trimming stripped 7 bases from V and 2 bases from J, with 13 bases between. Germline V gives CDR1 SGDLS, CDR2 YYNGEE. Here the CDR3 reads CASGGVTPGNTIYF. DNA for the CDR3: TGTGCCAGCGGAGGGGTGACACCTGGAAACACCATATATTTT.

J is TRBJ1-2 and V is TRBV28; 11 nucleotides line up with TRBD1. The CDR3 runs 17 residues. Germline assignment: CDR1 MDHEN and CDR2 SYDVKM. After removal of 3 bases from V and 3 bases from J, the junction contained 9 bases not matched to a gene. CDR3 sequence: CASSFPGQGALYYGYTF. The DNA for the CDR3 is TGTGCCAGCAGTTTCCCCGGACAGGGGGCGCTGTACTATGGCTACACCTTC.

As concerns this clone: A junction boundary mismatches the germline segment, possibly from a read error. V gene TRBV3-1 (or the pseudogene TRBV3-2) combines with J gene TRBJ1-4; 8 bases align to TRBD1. The germline V gene encodes CDR1 LGHDT and CDR2 YNNKEL (reference sequence). The CDR3 is 13 amino acids. The CDR3 DNA sequence: TGTGCCAGCAGCCAAGCAGGGCGGGGACAGGCCATTTTT. Its protein product is CASSQAGRGQAIF.